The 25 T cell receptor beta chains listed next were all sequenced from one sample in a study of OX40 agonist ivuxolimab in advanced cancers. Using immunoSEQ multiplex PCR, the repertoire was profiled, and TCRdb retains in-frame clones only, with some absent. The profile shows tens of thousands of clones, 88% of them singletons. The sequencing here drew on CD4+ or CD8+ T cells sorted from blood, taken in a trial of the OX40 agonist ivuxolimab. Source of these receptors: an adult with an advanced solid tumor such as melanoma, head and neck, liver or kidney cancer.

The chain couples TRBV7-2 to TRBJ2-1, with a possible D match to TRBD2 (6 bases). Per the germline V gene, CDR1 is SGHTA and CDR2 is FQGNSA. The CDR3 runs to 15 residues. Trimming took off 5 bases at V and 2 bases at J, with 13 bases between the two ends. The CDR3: CASSIVGGAYNEQFF. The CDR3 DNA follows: TGTGCCAGCAGCATTGTCGGGGGAGCCTACAATGAGCAGTTCTTC.

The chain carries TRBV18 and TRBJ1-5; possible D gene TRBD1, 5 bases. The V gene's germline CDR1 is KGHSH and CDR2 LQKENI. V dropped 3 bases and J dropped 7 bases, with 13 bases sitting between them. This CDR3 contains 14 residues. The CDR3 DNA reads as TGTGCCAGCTCACCCCAGGGAGCGAACCAGCCCCAGCATTTT. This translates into CASSPQGANQPQHF. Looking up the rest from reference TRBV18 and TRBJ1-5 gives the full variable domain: NAGVMQNPRHLVRRRGQEARLRCSPMKGHSHVYWYRQLPEEGLKFMVYLQKENIIDESGMPKERFSAEFPKEGPSILRIQQVVRGDSAAYFCASSPQGANQPQHFGDGTRLSIL.

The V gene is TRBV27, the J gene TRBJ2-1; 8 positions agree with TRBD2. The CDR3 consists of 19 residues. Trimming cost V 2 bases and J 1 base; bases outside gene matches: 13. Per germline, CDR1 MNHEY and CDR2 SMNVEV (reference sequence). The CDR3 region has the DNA TGTGCCAGCAGTTTAGAATTTGGGCGGGGGGCCTTTTCCTACAATGAGCAGTTCTTC. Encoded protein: CASSLEFGRGAFSYNEQFF.

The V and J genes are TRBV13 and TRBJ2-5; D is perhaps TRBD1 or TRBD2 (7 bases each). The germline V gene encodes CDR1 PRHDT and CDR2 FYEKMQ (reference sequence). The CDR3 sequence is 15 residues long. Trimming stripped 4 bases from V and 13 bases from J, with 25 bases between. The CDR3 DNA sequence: TGTGCCAGCAGCTCCAGGGGGTCTAGCGGAGGCCCTGGGTACTTC. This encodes CASSSRGSSGGPGYF.

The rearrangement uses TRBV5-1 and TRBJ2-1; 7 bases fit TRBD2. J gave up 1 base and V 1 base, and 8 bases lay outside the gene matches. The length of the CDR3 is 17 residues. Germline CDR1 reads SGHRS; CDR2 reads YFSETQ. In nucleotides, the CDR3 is TGCGCCAGCAGCTTGCCTCAGGCCGGGGGGTCCTACAATGAGCAGTTCTTC. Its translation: CASSLPQAGGSYNEQFF.

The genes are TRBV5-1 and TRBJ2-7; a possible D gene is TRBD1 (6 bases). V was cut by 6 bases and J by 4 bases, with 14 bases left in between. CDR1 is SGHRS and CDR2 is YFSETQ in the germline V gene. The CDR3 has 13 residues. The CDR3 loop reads CASNGGEGYEQYF. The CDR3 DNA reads TGCGCCAGCAATGGGGGCGAAGGGTACGAGCAGTACTTC.

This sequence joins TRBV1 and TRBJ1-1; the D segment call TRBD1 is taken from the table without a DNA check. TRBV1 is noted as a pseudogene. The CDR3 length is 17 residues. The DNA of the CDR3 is TGCACCAGCAGCCAAGATACCAGGGGGGCCTACCAATTTGAAGCTTTCTTT. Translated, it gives CTSSQDTRGAYQFEAFF.

The CDR3 nucleotides read TGTGCCAGCAGGACCGGGACAAATGTTCAGTACTTC. Its translation is CASRTGTNVQYF. The chain carries TRBV5-6 and TRBJ2-4; D might be TRBD1 (6 bases). CDR3 length equals 12 residues. Germline CDR1 reads SGHDT; CDR2 reads YYEEEE. V dropped 5 bases and J dropped 11 bases, with 14 bases sitting between them.

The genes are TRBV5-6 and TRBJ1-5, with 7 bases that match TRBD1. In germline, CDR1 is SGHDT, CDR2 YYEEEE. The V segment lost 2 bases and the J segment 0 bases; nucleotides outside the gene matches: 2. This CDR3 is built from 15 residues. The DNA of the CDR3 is TGTGCCAGCAGCTTCAGGGGGTATAGCAATCAGCCCCAGCATTTT. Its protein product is CASSFRGYSNQPQHF.

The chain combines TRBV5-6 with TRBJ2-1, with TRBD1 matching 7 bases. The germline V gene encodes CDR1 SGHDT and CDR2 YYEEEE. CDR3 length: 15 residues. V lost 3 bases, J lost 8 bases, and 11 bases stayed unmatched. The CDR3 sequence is CASSSDRIVMYEQFF. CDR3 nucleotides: TGTGCCAGCAGCTCGGACAGGATCGTCATGTATGAGCAGTTCTTC.

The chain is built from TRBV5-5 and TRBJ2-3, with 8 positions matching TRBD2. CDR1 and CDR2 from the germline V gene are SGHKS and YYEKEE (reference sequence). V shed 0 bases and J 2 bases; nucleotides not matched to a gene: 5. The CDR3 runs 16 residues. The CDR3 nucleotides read TGTGCCAGCAGCTTGGAGGCGGGGGGTTTCACAGATACGCAGTATTTT. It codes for CASSLEAGGFTDTQYF. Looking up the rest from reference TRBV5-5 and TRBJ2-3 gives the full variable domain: DAGVTQSPTHLIKTRGQQVTLRCSPISGHKSVSWYQQVLGQGPQFIFQYYEKEERGRGNFPDRFSARQFPNYSSELNVNALLLGDSALYLCASSLEAGGFTDTQYFGPGTRLTVL.

CDR3 sequence: CASSPTNNPGKNIQYF. In DNA form, the CDR3 reads TGTGCCAGCAGCCCGACGAACAACCCGGGAAAAAACATTCAGTACTTC. This chain uses TRBV7-8 with TRBJ2-4; D possibly corresponds to TRBD2 (5 bases). The CDR3 has 16 residues. Germline CDR1 is SGHVS and CDR2 is FQNEAQ. V shed 5 bases and J shed 4 bases, with 18 bases lying between them.

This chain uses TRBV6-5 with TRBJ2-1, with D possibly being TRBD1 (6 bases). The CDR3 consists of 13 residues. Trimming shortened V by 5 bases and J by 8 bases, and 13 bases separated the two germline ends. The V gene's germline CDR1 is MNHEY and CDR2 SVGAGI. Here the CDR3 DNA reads TGTGCCAGCAGTGCCTACGAGGGGGATGAGCAGTTCTTC. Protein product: CASSAYEGDEQFF.

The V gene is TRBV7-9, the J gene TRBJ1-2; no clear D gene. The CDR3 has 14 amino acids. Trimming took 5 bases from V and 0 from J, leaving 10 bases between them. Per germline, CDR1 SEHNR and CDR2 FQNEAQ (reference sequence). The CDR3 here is CASSPGQTNYGYTF. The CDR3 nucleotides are TGTGCCAGCAGCCCCGGGCAGACTAACTATGGCTACACCTTC.

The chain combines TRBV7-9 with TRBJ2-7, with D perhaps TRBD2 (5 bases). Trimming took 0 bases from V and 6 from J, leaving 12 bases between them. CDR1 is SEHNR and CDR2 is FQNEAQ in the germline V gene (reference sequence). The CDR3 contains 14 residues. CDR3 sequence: CASSLADGVGEQYF. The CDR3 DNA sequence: TGTGCCAGCAGCTTAGCGGACGGGGTCGGCGAGCAGTACTTC.

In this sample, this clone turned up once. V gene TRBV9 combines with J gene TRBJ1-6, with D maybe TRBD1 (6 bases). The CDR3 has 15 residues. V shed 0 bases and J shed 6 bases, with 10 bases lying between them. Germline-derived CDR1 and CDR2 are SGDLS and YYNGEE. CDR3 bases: TGTGCCAGCAGCGTAGCAGGGGAGGGTAATTCACCCCTCCACTTT. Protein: CASSVAGEGNSPLHF. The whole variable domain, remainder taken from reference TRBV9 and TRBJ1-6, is DSGVTQTPKHLITATGQRVTLRCSPRSGDLSVYWYQQSLDQGLQFLIQYYNGEERAKGNILERFSAQQFPDLHSELNLSSLELGDSALYFCASSVAGEGNSPLHFGNGTRLTVT.

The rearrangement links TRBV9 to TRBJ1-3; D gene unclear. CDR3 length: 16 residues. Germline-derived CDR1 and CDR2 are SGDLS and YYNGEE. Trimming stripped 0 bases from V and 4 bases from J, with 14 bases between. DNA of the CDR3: TGTGCCAGCAGCGTAGACTCGTCCGGGCCAGGAAACACCATATATTTT. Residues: CASSVDSSGPGNTIYF.

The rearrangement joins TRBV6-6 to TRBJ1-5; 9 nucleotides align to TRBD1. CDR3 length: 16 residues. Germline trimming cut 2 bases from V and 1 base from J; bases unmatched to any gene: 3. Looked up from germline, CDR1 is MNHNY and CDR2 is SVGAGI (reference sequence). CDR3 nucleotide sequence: TGTGCCAGCAGTTACGGACAGGGGCGAAGCAATCAGCCCCAGCATTTT. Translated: CASSYGQGRSNQPQHF.

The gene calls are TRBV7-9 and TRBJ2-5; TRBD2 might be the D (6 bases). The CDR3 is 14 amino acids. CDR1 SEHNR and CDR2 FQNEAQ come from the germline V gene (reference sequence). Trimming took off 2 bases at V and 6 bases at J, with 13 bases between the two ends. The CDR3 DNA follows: TGTGCCAGCAGCTTAACGGACGGGGGTCAGACCCAGTACTTC. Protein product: CASSLTDGGQTQYF.

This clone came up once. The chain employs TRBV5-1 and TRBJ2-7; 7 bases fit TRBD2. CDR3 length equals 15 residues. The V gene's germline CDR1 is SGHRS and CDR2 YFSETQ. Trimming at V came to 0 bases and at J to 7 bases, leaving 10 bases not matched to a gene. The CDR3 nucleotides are TGCGCCAGCAGCTTGGCGCTGGGAGGGAACGGAGAGCAGTACTTC. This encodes CASSLALGGNGEQYF.

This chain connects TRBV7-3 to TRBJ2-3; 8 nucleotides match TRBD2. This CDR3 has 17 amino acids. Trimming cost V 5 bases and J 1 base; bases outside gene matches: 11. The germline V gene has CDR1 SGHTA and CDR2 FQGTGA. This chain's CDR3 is CASSLQGPGGGTDTQYF. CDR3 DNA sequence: TGTGCCAGCAGCCTCCAGGGCCCGGGGGGGGGCACAGATACGCAGTATTTT.

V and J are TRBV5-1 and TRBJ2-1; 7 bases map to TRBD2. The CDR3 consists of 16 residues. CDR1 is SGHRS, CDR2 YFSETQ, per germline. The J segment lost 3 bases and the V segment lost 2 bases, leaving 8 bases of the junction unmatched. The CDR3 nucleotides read TGCGCCAGCAGCTTCGGGTCGGCTAGCGGCTACAATGAGCAGTTCTTC. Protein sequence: CASSFGSASGYNEQFF.

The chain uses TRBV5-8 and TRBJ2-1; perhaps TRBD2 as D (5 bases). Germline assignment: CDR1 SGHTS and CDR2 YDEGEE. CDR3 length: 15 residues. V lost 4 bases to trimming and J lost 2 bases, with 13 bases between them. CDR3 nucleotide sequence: TGTGCCAGCAGCCAACCAGCGGCCACCTACAATGAGCAGTTCTTC. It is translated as CASSQPAATYNEQFF.

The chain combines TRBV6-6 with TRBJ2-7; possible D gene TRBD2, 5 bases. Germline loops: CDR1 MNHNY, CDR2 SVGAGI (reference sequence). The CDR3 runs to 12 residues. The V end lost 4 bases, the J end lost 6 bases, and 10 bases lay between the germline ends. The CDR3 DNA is TGTGCCAGCAGTTCCGGGGAACTCGAGCAGTACTTC. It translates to CASSSGELEQYF.

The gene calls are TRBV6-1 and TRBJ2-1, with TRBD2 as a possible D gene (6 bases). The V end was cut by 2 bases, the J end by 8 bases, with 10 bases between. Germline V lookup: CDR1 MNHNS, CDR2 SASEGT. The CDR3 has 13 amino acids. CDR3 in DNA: TGTGCCAGCAGTGAAAGATGGAGGGATGAGCAGTTCTTC. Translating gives CASSERWRDEQFF.